Listed below are T cell receptor beta chains from one sample, sequenced in a study of human T cells and chemical hapten exposure. MiXCR, applied by TCRdb to the RACE reads, yields one record per CDR3 protein. This table holds around 180,000 distinct CDR3 sequences, under 35% found once. The sample was whole blood, taken in connection with sensitization to the hapten diphenylcyclopropenone (DPC). The receptors here all came from a woman in her twenties or thirties with alopecia areata. Some clones in this sample may be carry-over from other donors' samples. Each CDR3 is given with its conserved first and last residue. Each record gives: V gene, J gene, D gene, clone size, CDR3 protein, CDR3 DNA. A D gene is named only where the DNA matches it firmly. Clone size, where shown, is once, few, many, or a class for clones that have expanded.

TRBV11-2	TRBJ1-4	TRBD1	many	CASSLGTGVGEKLFF	TGTGCCAGCAGCTTAGGGACAGGGGTTGGTGAAAAACTGTTTTTT
TRBV6-2/TRBV6-3	TRBJ2-5	TRBD2	few	CASSYVTSGRRETQYF	TGTGCCAGCAGTTACGTGACTAGCGGGAGGAGAGAGACCCAGTACTTC
TRBV28	TRBJ1-1	TRBD1	few	CASSWGWTGSNTEAFF	TGTGCCAGCAGCTGGGGATGGACAGGGTCCAACACTGAAGCTTTCTTT
TRBV5-1	TRBJ2-1	TRBD2	-	CASSFSLAGFNEQFF	TGCGCCAGCAGCTTTAGTCTAGCGGGCTTCAATGAGCAGTTCTTC
TRBV19	TRBJ1-2	-	few	CASRDRATRPSNYGYTF	TGTGCCAGTAGGGACAGAGCTACCCGACCATCTAACTATGGCTACACCTTC
TRBV6-5	TRBJ1-1	TRBD1	-	CASSSTGDRGGTEAFF	TGTGCCAGCAGCTCCACCGGGGACAGGGGAGGCACTGAAGCTTTCTTT
TRBV14	TRBJ2-7	-	few	CASSQRRPPYEQYF	TGTGCCAGCAGCCAGCGACGACCCCCCTACGAGCAGTACTTC
TRBV5-6	TRBJ2-7	-	-	CASSLDVMSHEQYF	TGTGCCAGCAGCTTGGACGTGATGTCCCACGAGCAGTACTTC
TRBV10-3	TRBJ2-5	TRBD2	-	CAIAGVQETQYF	TGTGCCATCGCGGGGGTACAAGAGACCCAGTACTTC
TRBV5-1	TRBJ1-1	-	few	CASREPGNTEAFF	TGCGCCAGCAGGGAGCCTGGGAACACTGAAGCTTTCTTT
TRBV7-6	TRBJ2-1	TRBD1	many	CASSLGQSDNEQFF	TGTGCCAGCAGCTTGGGACAGTCTGACAATGAGCAGTTCTTC
TRBV18	TRBJ1-6	TRBD1	-	CASSRGQGNSPLHF	TGTGCCAGCTCACGGGGACAGGGTAATTCACCCCTCCACTTT
TRBV27	TRBJ2-7	-	-	CASKRSGPSGEYF	TGTGCCAGCAAAAGGAGCGGTCCGTCGGGGGAGTACTTC
TRBV5-4	TRBJ1-1	-	-	CASSTAVRGNTEAFF	TGTGCCAGCAGCACCGCGGTTAGAGGGAACACTGAAGCTTTCTTT
TRBV10-3	TRBJ1-1	-	once	CAISESGFTEAFF	TGTGCCATCAGTGAGTCAGGATTCACTGAAGCTTTCTTT
TRBV7-2	TRBJ2-3	-	-	CASSLEVGSQYF	TGTGCCAGCAGCTTAGAAGTGGGGTCGCAGTATTTT
TRBV10-3	TRBJ2-3	-	-	CASTGTDTQYF	TGTGCCTCGACCGGCACAGATACGCAGTATTTT
TRBV7-2	TRBJ1-2	TRBD1	few	CASSWDRSYGYTF	TGTGCCAGCAGCTGGGACAGAAGCTATGGCTACACCTTC
TRBV25-1	TRBJ2-4	-	few	CASGQANIQYF	TGTGCCAGCGGACAAGCAAACATTCAGTACTTC
TRBV20-1	TRBJ2-3	-	-	CSARPDSPYTDTQYF	TGCAGTGCTAGACCAGACAGTCCCTACACAGATACGCAGTATTTT
TRBV29-1	TRBJ1-1	-	few	CSAGQGRNTEAFF	TGCAGCGCGGGGCAGGGGCGGAACACTGAAGCTTTCTTT
TRBV9	TRBJ2-7	-	-	CASSVATSGYEQYF	TGTGCCAGCAGCGTAGCTACCAGCGGGTACGAGCAGTACTTC